This T cell receptor beta chain was observed in a study of blood T cell repertoires in COVID-19. Study as a whole: Italy, Spain and the United States were the sources of the convalescent and acute COVID-19 samples. The cDNA or gDNA used as material had been derived from T cells, B-cell-depleted T cells, or PBMCs.

Germline CDR1 is SNHLY and CDR2 is FYNNEI. V was clipped by 4 bases and J by 3 bases; unmatched bases: 3. The CDR3 is made up of 14 amino acids. Data came from immunoSEQ multiplex PCR; TCRdb stores just in-frame clones and leaves some out. The top ten clones hold approximately 12% of a sample with about 270,000 clones, about 86% of them seen once. The V gene is TRBV2, the J gene TRBJ1-2; 9 nucleotides line up with TRBD1. The clonotype was recovered from a woman aged 25 to 39 with COVID-19, enrolled during active disease. The specimen sequenced was peripheral blood. DNA for the CDR3: TGTGCCAGCAGTGTGACAGGGGGAGACTATGGCTACACCTTC. It yields the protein CASSVTGGDYGYTF. Drawing the rest from reference TRBV2 and TRBJ1-2, the complete variable domain is EPEVTQTPSHQVTQMGQEVILRCVPISNHLYFYWYRQILGQKVEFLVSFYNNEISEKSEIFDDQFSVERPDGSNFTLKIRSTKLEDSAMYFCASSVTGGDYGYTFGSGTRLTVV.